Shown below are 6 T cell receptor beta chains from a single sample sequenced in a study of CXCR3-negative and CXCR3-positive naive CD8 T cells. Study results and limitations: Naive cells that were CXCR3-positive had more hydrophobic TRB CDR3s (compared with CXCR3-negative naive cells).

Libraries were UMI-labeled 5' RACE TRB cDNA. TCRdb reprocessed the 5' RACE reads, keeping one entry per CDR3 protein, no DNA. Its clone listing holds over 95,000 distinct CDR3 sequences. These TCRs are of unknown antigen specificity. Specimen: naive CXCR3+ CD8+ T cells from blood. Subset of the sample: CD45RO-CCR7+CD27+CD95- naive CD8+ T cells expressing CXCR3 (TNR3+). The receptors come from a human donor in good health. Some clones in this sample may be carry-over from other donors' samples.

The genes are TRBV28 and TRBJ1-3; the D gene TCRdb calls, TRBD1, cannot be checked with no DNA. This CDR3 comprises 15 residues. Germline CDR1 and CDR2: MDHEN and SYDVKM. The CDR3 sequence: CASSFGGNPGNTIYF. Together with reference TRBV28 and TRBJ1-3, the CDR3 gives the full variable domain: DVKVTQSSRYLVKRTGEKVFLECVQDMDHENMFWYRQDPGLGLRLIYFSYDVKMKEKGDIPEGYSVSREKKERFSLILESASTNQTSMYLCASSFGGNPGNTIYFGEGSWLTVV.

The rearrangement links TRBV7-6 to TRBJ2-3. The germline CDR1 and CDR2 sequences are SGHVS and FNYEAQ. CDR3 length: 14 amino acids. CDR3 sequence reads: CASSLVRSSDTQYF.

The chain is built from TRBV5-1 and TRBJ2-7. Germline V gene sequence: CDR1 SGHRS, CDR2 YFSETQ. The CDR3 runs 14 residues. The CDR3 sequence is CASQIGLSSVEQYF.

The V call is TRBV14, the J call TRBJ1-4; TCRdb picks TRBD1, but there is no DNA to check that call. The CDR3 extends over 14 amino acids. Germline lookup yields CDR1 SGHDN and CDR2 FVKESK. The CDR3 sequence: CASSQDTRGEKLFF.

The chain recombines TRBV9 with TRBJ2-3. Germline lookup yields CDR1 SGDLS and CDR2 YYNGEE. CDR3 length: 15 residues. The CDR3 spells CASSEISGGTDTQYF.

This rearrangement joins TRBV29-1 to TRBJ2-3; without DNA, the TCRdb call of TRBD2 cannot be checked. This CDR3 region has 13 residues. Germline V gives CDR1 SQVTM, CDR2 ANQGSEA. This CDR3 reads CSVVAGVWFTQYF.